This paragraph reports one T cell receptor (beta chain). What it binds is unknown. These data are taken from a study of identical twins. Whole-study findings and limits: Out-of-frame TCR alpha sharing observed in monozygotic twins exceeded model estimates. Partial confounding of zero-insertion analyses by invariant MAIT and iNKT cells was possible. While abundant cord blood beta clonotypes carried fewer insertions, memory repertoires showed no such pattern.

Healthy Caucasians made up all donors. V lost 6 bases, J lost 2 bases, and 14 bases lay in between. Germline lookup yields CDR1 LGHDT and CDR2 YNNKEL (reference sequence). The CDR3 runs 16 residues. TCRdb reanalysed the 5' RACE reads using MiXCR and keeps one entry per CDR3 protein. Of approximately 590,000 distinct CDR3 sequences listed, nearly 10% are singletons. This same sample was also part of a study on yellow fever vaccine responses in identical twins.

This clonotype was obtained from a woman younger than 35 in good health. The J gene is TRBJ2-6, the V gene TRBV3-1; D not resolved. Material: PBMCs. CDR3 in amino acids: CASSVGKRTGANVLTF. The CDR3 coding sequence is TGTGCCAGCAGTGTAGGAAAAAGGACTGGGGCCAACGTCCTGACTTTC.